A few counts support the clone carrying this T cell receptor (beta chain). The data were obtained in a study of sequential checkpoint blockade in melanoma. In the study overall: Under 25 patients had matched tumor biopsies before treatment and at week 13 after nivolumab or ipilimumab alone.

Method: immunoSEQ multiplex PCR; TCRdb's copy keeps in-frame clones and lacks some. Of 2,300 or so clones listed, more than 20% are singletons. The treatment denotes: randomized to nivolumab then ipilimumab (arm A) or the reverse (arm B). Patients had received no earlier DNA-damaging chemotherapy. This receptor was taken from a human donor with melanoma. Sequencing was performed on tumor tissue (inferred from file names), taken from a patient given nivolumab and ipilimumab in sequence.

In DNA form, the CDR3 reads TGTGCCAGCAGCGTAGGGCGGACTCCGGGCACAGATACGCAGTATTTT. It translates to CASSVGRTPGTDTQYF. The chain employs TRBV11-3 and TRBJ2-3; TRBD2 might be the D (5 bases). Trimming left V 5 bases short and J 1 base short, with 16 bases between. Germline assignment: CDR1 SGHNT and CDR2 YENEEA. The CDR3 length is 16 residues.